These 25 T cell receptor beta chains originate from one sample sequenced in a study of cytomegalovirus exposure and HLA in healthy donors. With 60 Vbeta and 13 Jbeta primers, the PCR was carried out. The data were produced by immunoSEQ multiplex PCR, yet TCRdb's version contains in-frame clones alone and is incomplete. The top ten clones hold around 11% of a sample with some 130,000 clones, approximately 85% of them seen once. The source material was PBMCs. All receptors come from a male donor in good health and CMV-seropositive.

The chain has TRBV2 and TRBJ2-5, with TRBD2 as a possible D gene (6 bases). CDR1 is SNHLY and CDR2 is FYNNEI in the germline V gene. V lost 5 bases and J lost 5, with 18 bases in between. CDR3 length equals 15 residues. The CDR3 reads CASSSPGLPGETQYF. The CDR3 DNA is TGTGCCAGCAGTTCCCCGGGACTCCCTGGGGAGACCCAGTACTTC.

As DNA, the CDR3 is TGTGCCAGCAGTTTGGCGGGAGGGCCCAAAGAGACCCAGTACTTC. It specifies CASSLAGGPKETQYF. The rearrangement uses TRBV28 and TRBJ2-5, with 9 bases aligning to TRBD2. After removal of 3 bases from V and 3 bases from J, the junction contained 5 bases not matched to a gene. CDR3 length: 15 residues. Germline V gene sequence: CDR1 MDHEN, CDR2 SYDVKM.

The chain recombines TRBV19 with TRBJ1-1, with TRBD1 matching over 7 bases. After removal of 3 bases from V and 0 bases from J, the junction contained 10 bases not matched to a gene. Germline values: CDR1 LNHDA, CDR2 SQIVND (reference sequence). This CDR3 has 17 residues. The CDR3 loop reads CASSMFSRGVMNTEAFF. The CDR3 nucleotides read TGTGCCAGTAGTATGTTCTCCAGGGGGGTCATGAACACTGAAGCTTTCTTT.

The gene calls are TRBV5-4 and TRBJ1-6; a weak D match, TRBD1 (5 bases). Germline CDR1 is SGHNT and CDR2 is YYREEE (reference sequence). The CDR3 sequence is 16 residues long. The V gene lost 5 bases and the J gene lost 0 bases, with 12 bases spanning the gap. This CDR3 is CASRLQGDSYNSPLHF. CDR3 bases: TGTGCCAGCAGATTACAAGGGGACTCCTATAATTCACCCCTCCACTTT.

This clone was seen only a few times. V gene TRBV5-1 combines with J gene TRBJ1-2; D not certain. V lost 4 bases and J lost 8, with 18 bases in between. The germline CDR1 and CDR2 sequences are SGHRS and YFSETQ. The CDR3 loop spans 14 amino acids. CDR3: CASSRRLAALGYTF. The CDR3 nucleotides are TGCGCCAGCAGCCGAAGATTAGCCGCGCTCGGCTACACCTTC.

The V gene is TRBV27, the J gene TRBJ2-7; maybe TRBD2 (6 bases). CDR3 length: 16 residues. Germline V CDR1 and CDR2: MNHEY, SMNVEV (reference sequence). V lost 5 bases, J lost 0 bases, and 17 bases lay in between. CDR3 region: CASSPSVSGHSYEQYF. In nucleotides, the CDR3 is TGTGCCAGCAGTCCCTCGGTGAGCGGGCACTCCTACGAGCAGTACTTC.

The CDR3 DNA is TGTGCCAGCTCCCCGGGACAGACCTATGGCTACACCTTC. Encoded protein: CASSPGQTYGYTF. J is TRBJ1-2 and V is TRBV5-4; 7 positions match TRBD1. CDR3 length equals 13 residues. Germline V gives CDR1 SGHNT, CDR2 YYREEE (reference sequence). V gave up 7 bases and J gave up 4 bases; unmatched junction bases: 7.

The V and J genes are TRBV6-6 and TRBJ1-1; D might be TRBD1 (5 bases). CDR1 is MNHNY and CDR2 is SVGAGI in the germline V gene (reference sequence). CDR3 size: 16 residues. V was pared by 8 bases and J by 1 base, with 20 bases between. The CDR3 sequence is CASSPAPGLRNTEAFF. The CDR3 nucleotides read TGTGCCAGCTCTCCAGCCCCAGGGTTGAGGAACACTGAAGCTTTCTTT.

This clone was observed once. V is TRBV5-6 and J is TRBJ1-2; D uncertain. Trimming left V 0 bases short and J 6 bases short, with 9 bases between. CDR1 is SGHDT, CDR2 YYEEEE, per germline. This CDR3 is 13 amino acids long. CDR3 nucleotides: TGTGCCAGCAGCTTGGCCAATGGAGATGGCTACACCTTC. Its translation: CASSLANGDGYTF.

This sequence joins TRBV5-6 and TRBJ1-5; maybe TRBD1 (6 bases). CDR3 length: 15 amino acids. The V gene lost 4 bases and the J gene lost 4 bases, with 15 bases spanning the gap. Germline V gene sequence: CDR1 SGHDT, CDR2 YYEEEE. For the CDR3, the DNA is TGTGCCAGCAGCGCTAAACAGGGTATGAATCAGCCCCAGCATTTT. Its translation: CASSAKQGMNQPQHF.

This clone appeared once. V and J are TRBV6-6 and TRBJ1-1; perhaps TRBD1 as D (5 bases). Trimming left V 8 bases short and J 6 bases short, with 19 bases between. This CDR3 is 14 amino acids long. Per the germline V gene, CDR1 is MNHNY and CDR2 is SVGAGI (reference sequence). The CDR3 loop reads CASQQGRMIAEAFF. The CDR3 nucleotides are TGTGCCAGCCAGCAGGGCAGAATGATCGCTGAAGCTTTCTTT.

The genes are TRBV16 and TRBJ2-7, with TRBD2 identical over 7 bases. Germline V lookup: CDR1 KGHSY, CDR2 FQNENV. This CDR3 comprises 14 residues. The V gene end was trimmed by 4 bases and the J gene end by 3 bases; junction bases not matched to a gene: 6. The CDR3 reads CASSRPGTIYEQYF. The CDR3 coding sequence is TGTGCCAGCAGCCGCCCCGGGACTATCTACGAGCAGTACTTC.

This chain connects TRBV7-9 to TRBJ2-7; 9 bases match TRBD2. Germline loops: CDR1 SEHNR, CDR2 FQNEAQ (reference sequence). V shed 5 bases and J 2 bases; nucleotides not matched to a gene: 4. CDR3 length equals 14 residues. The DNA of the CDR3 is TGTGCCAGCAGCGCCGGACTAGCGACCTACGAGCAGTACTTC. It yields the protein CASSAGLATYEQYF.

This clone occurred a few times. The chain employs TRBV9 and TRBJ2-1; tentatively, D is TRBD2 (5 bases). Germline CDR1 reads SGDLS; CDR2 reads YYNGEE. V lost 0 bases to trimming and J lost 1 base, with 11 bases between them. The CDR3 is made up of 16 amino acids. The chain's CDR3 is CASSVGSSVSYNEQFF. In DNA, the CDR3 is TGTGCCAGCAGCGTAGGGAGTAGCGTATCCTACAATGAGCAGTTCTTC.

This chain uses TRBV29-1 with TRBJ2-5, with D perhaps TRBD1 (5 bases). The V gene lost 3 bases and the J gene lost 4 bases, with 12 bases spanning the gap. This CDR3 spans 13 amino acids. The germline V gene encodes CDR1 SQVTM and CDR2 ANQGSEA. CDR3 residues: CSVEDTVPETQYF. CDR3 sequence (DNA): TGCAGCGTTGAGGACACCGTCCCAGAGACCCAGTACTTC.

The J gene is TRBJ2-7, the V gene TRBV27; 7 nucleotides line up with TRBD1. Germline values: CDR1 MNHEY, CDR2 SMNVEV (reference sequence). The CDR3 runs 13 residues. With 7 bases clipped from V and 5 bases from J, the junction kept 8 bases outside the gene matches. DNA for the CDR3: TGTGCCAGCACCCCAGGGGGTAGCAACGAGCAGTACTTC. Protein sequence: CASTPGGSNEQYF.

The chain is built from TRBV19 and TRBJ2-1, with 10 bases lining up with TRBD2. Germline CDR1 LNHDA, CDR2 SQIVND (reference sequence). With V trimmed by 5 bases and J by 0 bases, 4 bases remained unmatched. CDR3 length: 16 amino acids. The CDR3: CASSASGRGSYNEQFF. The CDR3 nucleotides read TGTGCCAGTAGTGCTAGCGGGAGAGGCTCCTACAATGAGCAGTTCTTC.

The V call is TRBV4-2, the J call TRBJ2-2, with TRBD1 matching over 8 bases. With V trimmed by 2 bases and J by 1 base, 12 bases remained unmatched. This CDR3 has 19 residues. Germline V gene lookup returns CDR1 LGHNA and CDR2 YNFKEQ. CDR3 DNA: TGTGCCAGCAGCCAATTAGGACAGGGCGGTAAACGGAACACCGGGGAGCTGTTTTTT. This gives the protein CASSQLGQGGKRNTGELFF.

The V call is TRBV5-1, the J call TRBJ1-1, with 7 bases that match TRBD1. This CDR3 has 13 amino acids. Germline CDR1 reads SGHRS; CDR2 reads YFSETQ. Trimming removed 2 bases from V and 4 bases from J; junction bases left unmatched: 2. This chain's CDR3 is CASSFSGGTEAFF. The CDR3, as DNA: TGCGCCAGCAGCTTTTCAGGGGGCACTGAAGCTTTCTTT. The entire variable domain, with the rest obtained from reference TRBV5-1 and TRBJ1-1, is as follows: KAGVTQTPRYLIKTRGQQVTLSCSPISGHRSVSWYQQTPGQGLQFLFEYFSETQRNKGNFPGRFSGRQFSNSRSEMNVSTLELGDSALYLCASSFSGGTEAFFGQGTRLTVV.

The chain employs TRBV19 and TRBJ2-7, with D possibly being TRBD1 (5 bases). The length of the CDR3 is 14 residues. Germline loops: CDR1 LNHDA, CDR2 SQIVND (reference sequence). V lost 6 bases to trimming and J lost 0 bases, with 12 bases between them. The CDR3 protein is CASRQDGSSYEQYF. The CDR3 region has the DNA TGTGCCAGTAGACAGGACGGCAGCTCCTACGAGCAGTACTTC.

CDR3 bases: TGTGCCAGCAGCAGGCGGACTAGCGGGAGCCGCTTTCAGGACAATGAGCAGTTCTTC. Residues: CASSRRTSGSRFQDNEQFF. The rearrangement links TRBV7-6 to TRBJ2-1, with 13 bases lining up with TRBD2. J lost 5 bases, V lost 5 bases, and 15 bases had no gene match. CDR1 and CDR2 from the germline V gene are SGHVS and FNYEAQ. The length of the CDR3 is 19 residues.

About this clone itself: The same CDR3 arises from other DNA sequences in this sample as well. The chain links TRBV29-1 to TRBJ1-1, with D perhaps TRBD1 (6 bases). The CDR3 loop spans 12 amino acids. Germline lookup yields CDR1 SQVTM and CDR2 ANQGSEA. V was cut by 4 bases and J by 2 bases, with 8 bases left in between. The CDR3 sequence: CSVARGNTEAFF. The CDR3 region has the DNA TGCAGCGTTGCCAGGGGCAACACTGAAGCTTTCTTT.

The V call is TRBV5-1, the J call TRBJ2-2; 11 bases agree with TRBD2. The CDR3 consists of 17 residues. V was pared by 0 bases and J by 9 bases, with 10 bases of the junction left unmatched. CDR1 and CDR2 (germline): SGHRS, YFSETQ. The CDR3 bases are TGCGCCAGCAGCTTGGCCTTTGAGACTAGCGGGATGAGGGAGCTGTTTTTT. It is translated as CASSLAFETSGMRELFF.

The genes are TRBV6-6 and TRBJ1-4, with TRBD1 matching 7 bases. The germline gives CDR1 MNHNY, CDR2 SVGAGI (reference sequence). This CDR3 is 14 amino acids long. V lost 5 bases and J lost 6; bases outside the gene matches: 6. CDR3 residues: CASSLDRVDEKLFF. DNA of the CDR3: TGTGCCAGCAGTCTTGACAGGGTGGATGAAAAACTGTTTTTT.

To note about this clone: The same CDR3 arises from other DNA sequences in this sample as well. DNA of the CDR3: TGTGCCACCAGCAGCTCCCAGGGGACGAACACCGGGGAGCTGTTTTTT. It yields the protein CATSSSQGTNTGELFF. The rearrangement joins TRBV15 to TRBJ2-2; maybe TRBD1 (6 bases). The V end lost 3 bases, the J end lost 0 bases, and 11 bases lay between the germline ends. Germline CDR1 LNHNV, CDR2 YYDKDF (reference sequence). The CDR3 runs to 16 residues.